This TCR beta chain was documented in a study of memory CD4+ T cells and cytomegalovirus serostatus. Study summary: Of the healthy Belgian adults, 9 or 10 were CMV seropositive and 24 seronegative.

The sort gate was single viable CD3+CD4+CD8-CD45RO+ cells for memory CD4+ T cells. Authors' analysis steps: After removing out-of-frame reads, 2 million to 2.5 million distinct TCRbeta sequences remained. This table comes from immunoSEQ multiplex PCR, and its TCRdb copy is limited to in-frame clones, with some not included. V and J calls and clone size are given by that table; D and trimming were obtained from the DNA. The sample records about 41,000 clones, more than 75% being singletons. The specimen sequenced was memory CD4+ T cells from blood. The TCR sequence derives from an adult in good health and CMV-seronegative.

The CDR3 spells CASSLHLGTEAFF. The CDR3 nucleotides read TGTGCCAGCAGCCTACACCTGGGCACTGAAGCTTTCTTT. The chain carries TRBV7-2 and TRBJ1-1; D remains unclear. CDR3 length equals 13 residues. Trimming took 5 bases from V and 4 from J, leaving 11 bases between them. Germline-derived CDR1 and CDR2 are SGHTA and FQGNSA.